This T cell receptor (beta chain) was found in a study of blood T cell repertoires in COVID-19. With V trimmed by 6 bases and J by 7 bases, 9 bases remained unmatched. CDR3 length: 14 residues. CDR1 and CDR2 from the germline V gene are MDHEN and SYDVKM. Sequencing used immunoSEQ multiplex PCR; TCRdb keeps in-frame clones, though not all of them. The repertoire holds around 94,000 clones, with less than 90% as singletons. The source of this sequence is a man aged 80 or over with acute or convalescent COVID-19. Sequencing was carried out using peripheral blood. The chain carries TRBV28 and TRBJ1-2, with TRBD1 matching 9 bases. The CDR3 DNA sequence: TGTGCCAGCAGGTTACAGGGGGCCCAGGGTGGCTACACCTTC. Amino acids: CASRLQGAQGGYTF.